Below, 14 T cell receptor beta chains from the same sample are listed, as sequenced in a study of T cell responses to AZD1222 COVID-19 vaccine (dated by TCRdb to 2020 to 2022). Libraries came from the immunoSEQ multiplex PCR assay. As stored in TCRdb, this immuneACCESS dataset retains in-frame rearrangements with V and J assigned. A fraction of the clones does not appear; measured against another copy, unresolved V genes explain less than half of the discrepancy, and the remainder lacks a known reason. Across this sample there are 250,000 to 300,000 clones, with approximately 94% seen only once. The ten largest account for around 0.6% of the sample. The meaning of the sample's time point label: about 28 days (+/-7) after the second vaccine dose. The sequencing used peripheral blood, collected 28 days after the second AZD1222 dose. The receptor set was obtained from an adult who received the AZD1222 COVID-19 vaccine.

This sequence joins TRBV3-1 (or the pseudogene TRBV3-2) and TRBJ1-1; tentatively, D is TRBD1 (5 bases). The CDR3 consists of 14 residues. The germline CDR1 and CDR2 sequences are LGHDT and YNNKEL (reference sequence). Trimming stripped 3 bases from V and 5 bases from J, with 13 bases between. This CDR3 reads CASSHGTSRTEAFF. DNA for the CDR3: TGTGCCAGCAGCCATGGGACTTCTCGGACTGAAGCTTTCTTT.

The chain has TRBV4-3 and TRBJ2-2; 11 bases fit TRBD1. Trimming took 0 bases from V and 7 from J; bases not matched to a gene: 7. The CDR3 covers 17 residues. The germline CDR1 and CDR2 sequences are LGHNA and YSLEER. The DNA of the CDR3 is TGCGCCAGCAGCCAAGATCCCGGACAGGGGGCGAACGGGGAGCTGTTTTTT. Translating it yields CASSQDPGQGANGELFF.

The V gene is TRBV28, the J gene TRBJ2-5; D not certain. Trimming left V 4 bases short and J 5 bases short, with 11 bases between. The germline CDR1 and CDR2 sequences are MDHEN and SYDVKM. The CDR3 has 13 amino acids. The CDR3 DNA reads TGTGCCAGCAGTTCCGGACCTTGGGAGACCCAGTACTTC. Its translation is CASSSGPWETQYF.

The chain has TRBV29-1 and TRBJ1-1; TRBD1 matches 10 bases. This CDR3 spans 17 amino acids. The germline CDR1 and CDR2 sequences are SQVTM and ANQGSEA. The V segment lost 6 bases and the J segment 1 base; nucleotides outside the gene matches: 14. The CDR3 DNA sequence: TGCAGCGTCTGGGGGACGGGACAGGGGACAAGGAACACTGAAGCTTTCTTT. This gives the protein CSVWGTGQGTRNTEAFF.

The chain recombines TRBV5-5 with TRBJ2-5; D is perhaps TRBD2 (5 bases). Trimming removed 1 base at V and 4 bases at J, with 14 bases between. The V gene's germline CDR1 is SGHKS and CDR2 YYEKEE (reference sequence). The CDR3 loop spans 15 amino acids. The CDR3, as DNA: TGTGCCAGCAGCTTGTCCGAGGGCCTTAGAGAGACCCAGTACTTC. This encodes CASSLSEGLRETQYF.

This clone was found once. The CDR3 bases are TGTGCCAGCAGTCAGGGGACAGGGGTCACTGAAGCTTTCTTT. Its protein is CASSQGTGVTEAFF. This chain links TRBV6-5 with TRBJ1-1; 10 positions match TRBD1. CDR1 is MNHEY and CDR2 is SVGAGI in the germline V gene. Trimming cost V 5 bases and J 4 bases; bases outside gene matches: 4. The CDR3 totals 14 residues.

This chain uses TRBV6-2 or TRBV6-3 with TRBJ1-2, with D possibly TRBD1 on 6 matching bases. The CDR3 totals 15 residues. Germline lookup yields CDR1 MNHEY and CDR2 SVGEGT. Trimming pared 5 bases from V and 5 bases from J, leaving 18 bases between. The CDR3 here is CASSPLGGQGYGYTF. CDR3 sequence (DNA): TGTGCCAGCAGTCCCCTCGGGGGCCAAGGATATGGCTACACCTTC.

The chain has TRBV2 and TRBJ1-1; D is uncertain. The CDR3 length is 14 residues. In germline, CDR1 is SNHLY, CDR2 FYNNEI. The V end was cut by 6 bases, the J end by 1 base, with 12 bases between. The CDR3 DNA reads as TGTGCCAGCAGGGGATTGGGGAGGAACACTGAAGCTTTCTTT. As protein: CASRGLGRNTEAFF.

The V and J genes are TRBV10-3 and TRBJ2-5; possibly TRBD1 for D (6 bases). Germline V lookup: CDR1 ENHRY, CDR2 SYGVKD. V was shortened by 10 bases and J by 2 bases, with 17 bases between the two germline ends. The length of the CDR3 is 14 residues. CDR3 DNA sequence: TGTGCCAGCCAAGGGGACAAAGGGCAAGAGACCCAGTACTTC. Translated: CASQGDKGQETQYF.

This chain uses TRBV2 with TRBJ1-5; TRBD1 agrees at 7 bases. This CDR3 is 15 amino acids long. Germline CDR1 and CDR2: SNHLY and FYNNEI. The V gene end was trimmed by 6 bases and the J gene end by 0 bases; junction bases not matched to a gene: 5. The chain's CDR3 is CASSQGVLSNQPQHF. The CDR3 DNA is TGTGCCAGCAGCCAGGGGGTCCTTAGCAATCAGCCCCAGCATTTT.

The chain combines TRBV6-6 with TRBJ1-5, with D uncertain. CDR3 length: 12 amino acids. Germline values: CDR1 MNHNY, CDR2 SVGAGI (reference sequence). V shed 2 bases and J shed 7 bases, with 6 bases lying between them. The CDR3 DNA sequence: TGTGCCAGCAGTTACGTAGGGCAGCCCCAGCATTTT. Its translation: CASSYVGQPQHF.

The CDR3 region has the DNA TGTGCCAGCAGCTTAACGCGGGTGAACACTGAAGCTTTCTTT. It specifies CASSLTRVNTEAFF. This chain joins TRBV7-3 and TRBJ1-1; D unclear. The CDR3 totals 14 residues. CDR1 and CDR2 (germline): SGHTA, FQGTGA. Deletions cut 0 bases from V and 0 bases from J, with 5 bases between.

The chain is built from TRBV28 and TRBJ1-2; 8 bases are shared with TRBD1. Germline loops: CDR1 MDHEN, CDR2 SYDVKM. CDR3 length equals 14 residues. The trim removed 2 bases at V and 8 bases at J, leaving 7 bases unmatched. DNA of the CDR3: TGTGCCAGCAGTTTAACGGACAGGGTAGGGGGCTACACCTTC. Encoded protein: CASSLTDRVGGYTF.

The CDR3 spells CASSESKGTGAEGPKLFF. DNA for the CDR3: TGCGCCAGCAGTGAGTCGAAAGGGACGGGGGCGGAGGGACCAAAACTGTTTTTT. V is TRBV10-1 and J is TRBJ1-4, with a weak D call TRBD1 (6 bases). The CDR3 runs to 18 residues. Germline V gene sequence: CDR1 WNHNN, CDR2 SYGVQD (reference sequence). V gave up 0 bases and J gave up 10 bases, with 24 bases separating them.